This T cell receptor (beta chain) stems from a study of cytomegalovirus exposure and HLA in healthy donors. This PCR relied on a set of 60 Vbeta primers and 13 Jbeta primers. Sequenced by immunoSEQ multiplex PCR; TCRdb stores in-frame clones only, minus some. In the table there are about 140,000 clones, around 75% of which are singletons. The V gene's germline CDR1 is MNHEY and CDR2 SVGAGI. The CDR3 runs 14 residues. V was clipped by 2 bases and J by 7 bases, with 9 bases between them. Healthy bone marrow donors made up the donors. The clonotype originates from a man aged 40-50 years in good health and CMV-seronegative. Sequenced material: PBMCs. The chain has TRBV6-5 and TRBJ1-6; no clear D. The CDR3 coding sequence is TGTGCCAGCAGTTACAACAGACCAAATTCACCCCTCCACTTT. Protein: CASSYNRPNSPLHF.